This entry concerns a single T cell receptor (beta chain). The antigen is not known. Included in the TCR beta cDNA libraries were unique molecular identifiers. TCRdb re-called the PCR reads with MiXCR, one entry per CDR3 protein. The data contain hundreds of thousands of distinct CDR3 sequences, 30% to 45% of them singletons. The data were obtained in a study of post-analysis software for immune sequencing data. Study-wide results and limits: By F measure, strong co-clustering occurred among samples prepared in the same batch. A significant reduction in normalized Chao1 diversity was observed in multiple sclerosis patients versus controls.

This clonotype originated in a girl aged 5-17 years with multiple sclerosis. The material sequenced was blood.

The CDR3 DNA reads TGTGCCAGCAGGCCCCTATATCAAAGCGGGGAGCTGTTTTTT. It specifies CASRPLYQSGELFF. This sequence joins TRBV12-3 or TRBV12-4 and TRBJ2-2; D ambiguous. V was cut by 6 bases and J by 7 bases, with 15 bases left in between. The CDR3 contains 14 residues.